The table lists the clone carrying this T cell receptor (beta chain) with many counts. Its antigen is still unknown. Germline and junction disagree at one end, which may indicate a read error. Germline V lookup: CDR1 SGHTA, CDR2 FQGNSA. This CDR3 spans 12 amino acids. The sample originates from a study of T cells after yellow fever vaccination. Findings and caveats of the study: FACS-sorted repertoires could contain abundant clonotypes contaminating from the bulk population. Clones from primary vaccination mostly reappeared after the booster (approximately 95% CD4, 88% CD8).

TCRdb re-analysed the 5' RACE reads in MiXCR, keeping a single row per CDR3 protein. The table includes 200,000 to 250,000 distinct CDR3 sequences, about 3% detected once. The chain couples TRBV7-2 to TRBJ2-3; D is perhaps TRBD2 (5 bases). The TCR comes from a man aged 18 to 30 who received the YFV17D yellow fever vaccine. The sample consisted of CD4+ T cells sorted from PBMCs, taken 10 days after the yellow fever booster vaccination. CDR3 nucleotide sequence: TGTGCCAGCAGCATAGCGACAGATACGCAGTATTTT. This encodes CASSIATDTQYF. The full variable domain, completed using reference TRBV7-2 and TRBJ2-3, is GAGVSQSPSNKVTEKGKDVELRCDPISGHTALYWYRQSLGQGLEFLIYFQGNSAPDKSGLPSDRFSAERTGGSVSTLTIQRTQQEDSAVYLCASSIATDTQYFGPGTRLTVL.